The 15 T cell receptor beta chains below come from one sample, sequenced in a study of blood T cells in healthy people across ages. Sample-barcoded 5' priming and a J-beta primer mix drove a second PCR of 7 to 11 cycles. TCRdb independently ran MiXCR on the 5' RACE reads; one entry per CDR3 protein. The table shows about 680,000 distinct CDR3 sequences, with around half occurring only once. Sample: blood. The source of these receptors is a woman between 55 and 75 years old in good health.

This rearrangement joins TRBV6-2 or TRBV6-3 to TRBJ2-1, with a possible D match to TRBD1 (5 bases). V was trimmed by 3 bases and J by 6 bases, leaving 18 bases between them. The CDR3 totals 16 residues. CDR1 and CDR2 (germline): MNHEY, SVGEGT. In DNA, the CDR3 is TGTGCCAGCAGTTATCCGGACAAAAGGCCGGGCAATGAGCAGTTCTTC. Translating it yields CASSYPDKRPGNEQFF.

This clonotype was observed many times. The chain links TRBV6-5 to TRBJ2-3, with no clear D. CDR1 is MNHEY, CDR2 SVGAGI, per germline. The CDR3 runs to 16 residues. V lost 4 bases and J lost 6, with 20 bases in between. The DNA of the CDR3 is TGTGCCAGCAGTTCAGACTGGTCCTCCACACAGGATACGCAGTATTTT. Translation: CASSSDWSSTQDTQYF.

The chain couples TRBV6-6 to TRBJ2-7, with a weak D call TRBD2 (5 bases). The germline gives CDR1 MNHNY, CDR2 SVGAGI (reference sequence). Trimming removed 2 bases at V and 6 bases at J, with 20 bases between. This CDR3 has 16 residues. CDR3 residues: CASSYAGEAKIGEQYF. The CDR3 DNA follows: TGTGCCAGCAGTTACGCGGGCGAGGCGAAGATAGGCGAGCAGTACTTC.

This clonotype was seen more than once but under ten times. This chain joins TRBV20-1 and TRBJ2-1; 8 nucleotides line up with TRBD1. The CDR3 contains 14 residues. Looked up from germline, CDR1 is DFQATT and CDR2 is SNEGSKA (reference sequence). The V segment lost 5 bases and the J segment 8 bases; nucleotides outside the gene matches: 11. CDR3 sequence (DNA): TGCAGTGCTCAGTCCCGGGACAGGATCCATGAGCAGTTCTTC. This encodes CSAQSRDRIHEQFF.

Regarding this clonotype: Relative to the germline gene, one junction end is altered; a read error may explain this. V and J are TRBV20-1 and TRBJ1-2; D is unclear. The CDR3 has 13 residues. Germline assignment: CDR1 DFQATT and CDR2 SNEGSKA (reference sequence). The CDR3 region is CSARYWEDYGYSF. CDR3 DNA sequence: TGCAGTGCTAGGTATTGGGAGGACTATGGCTACTCCTTC.

The chain is built from TRBV20-1 and TRBJ2-3; TRBD1 might be the D (6 bases). Germline V CDR1 and CDR2: DFQATT, SNEGSKA (reference sequence). The CDR3 is 16 residues long. The CDR3, as DNA: TGCAGGGCCAGGAACCCGTTGGGGGCTAGCACAGATACGCAGTATTTT. It is translated as CRARNPLGASTDTQYF.

The rearrangement joins TRBV4-2 to TRBJ2-3; TRBD2 matches at 10 bases. The CDR3 totals 20 residues. V lost 1 base and J lost 5; bases outside the gene matches: 18. Germline assignment: CDR1 LGHNA and CDR2 YNFKEQ. Here the CDR3 DNA reads TGTGCCAGCAGCCAAGCAGTTTCGCTAGCGGGAGTCAGAAAACAAGATACGCAGTATTTT. It translates to CASSQAVSLAGVRKQDTQYF.

The chain links TRBV7-2 to TRBJ2-1, with TRBD2 identical over 11 bases. The V segment lost 3 bases and the J segment 10 bases; nucleotides outside the gene matches: 8. The CDR3 is 15 residues long. Germline CDR1 SGHTA, CDR2 FQGNSA. This CDR3 is CASSFQLAGEEEQFF. For the CDR3, the DNA is TGTGCCAGCAGCTTCCAACTAGCGGGAGAGGAAGAGCAGTTCTTC.

A single count supports this clonotype. The chain recombines TRBV5-1 with TRBJ2-2, with D tentatively TRBD1 or TRBD2 (5 bases each). CDR1 is SGHRS and CDR2 is YFSETQ in the germline V gene. V was trimmed by 4 bases and J by 4 bases, leaving 17 bases between them. The CDR3 contains 16 residues. DNA for the CDR3: TGCGCCAGCAGCCCGGGACGGGGATTTGGCACCGGGGAGCTGTTTTTT. Its translation is CASSPGRGFGTGELFF.

CDR3 amino acids: CSANSRTGGIYNEQFF. The CDR3 bases are TGCAGTGCTAATTCCAGGACAGGGGGCATCTACAATGAGCAGTTCTTC. V gene TRBV20-1 combines with J gene TRBJ2-1; 11 positions match TRBD1. The junction had 8 bases not matched to a gene; V was cut back by 4 bases and J by 3 bases. The CDR3 spans 16 residues. Germline V CDR1 and CDR2: DFQATT, SNEGSKA (reference sequence).

This clonotype was seen only a few times. The chain carries TRBV11-3 and TRBJ2-3; 11 nucleotides line up with TRBD2. In germline, CDR1 is SGHNT, CDR2 YENEEA. This CDR3 contains 15 residues. Trimming at V came to 4 bases and at J to 6 bases, leaving 6 bases not matched to a gene. The CDR3 DNA sequence: TGTGCCAGCAGCTCAGGGACTAGCGGACGGGATACGCAGTATTTT. Translated: CASSSGTSGRDTQYF.

The genes are TRBV30 and TRBJ2-7; 7 bases are shared with TRBD2. CDR1 and CDR2 (germline): GTSNPN, SVGIG (reference sequence). V was clipped by 0 bases and J by 10 bases; unmatched bases: 18. The CDR3 spans 16 residues. As DNA, the CDR3 is TGTGCCTGGAGTGTAGGATCGGGAGGCCATTCCGGCGCCCAGTACTTC. It codes for CAWSVGSGGHSGAQYF. Filled out from reference TRBV30 and TRBJ2-7, the complete variable domain reads SQTIHQWPATLVQPVGSPLSLECTVEGTSNPNLYWYRQAAGRGLQLLFYSVGIGQISSEVPQNLSASRPQDRQFILSSKKLLLSDSGFYLCAWSVGSGGHSGAQYFGPGTRLTVT.

This clonotype was observed a few times. The genes are TRBV20-1 and TRBJ1-5; D perhaps matches TRBD1 (5 bases). Germline CDR1 is DFQATT and CDR2 is SNEGSKA (reference sequence). This CDR3 has 13 residues. V lost 3 bases to trimming and J lost 1 base, with 7 bases between them. For the CDR3, the DNA is TGCAGTGCTAGCGGGGGAAGCAATCAGCCCCAGCATTTT. Its protein product is CSASGGSNQPQHF.

This clonotype was observed a few times. This chain uses TRBV7-2 with TRBJ2-1; 8 bases align to TRBD2. After removal of 4 bases from V and 7 bases from J, the junction contained 9 bases not matched to a gene. From germline, CDR1 is SGHTA and CDR2 FQGNSA. The CDR3 extends over 15 amino acids. CDR3: CASSSLAGRGNEQFF. In DNA, the CDR3 is TGTGCCAGCAGCTCCTTAGCGGGACGGGGGAATGAGCAGTTCTTC.

V is TRBV7-6 and J is TRBJ2-3; D possibly corresponds to TRBD2 (7 bases). V lost 5 bases to trimming and J lost 5 bases, with 20 bases between them. The CDR3 sequence is 16 residues long. Germline-derived CDR1 and CDR2 are SGHVS and FNYEAQ. In DNA form, the CDR3 reads TGTGCCAGCAGCCCCCGTGGGGGGGCGCTGGGAGATACGCAGTATTTT. Protein sequence: CASSPRGGALGDTQYF.